Listed below are T cell receptor beta chains from one sample, sequenced in a study of blood T cell repertoires in COVID-19. This table comes from immunoSEQ multiplex PCR, and its TCRdb copy is limited to in-frame clones, with some not included. In the table there are fewer than 80,000 clones, around 87% of which are singletons. The specimen was peripheral blood. The receptors shown here come from a man between 65 and 79 years old with acute or convalescent COVID-19. CDR3s include the opening cysteine and the closing phenylalanine or tryptophan. The D gene is left open where the match is weak. Expanded clones get a size class; other rows say once, few or many, or leave the size out.

V gene	J gene	D gene	clone size	CDR3 DNA	CDR3 protein
TRBV7-9	TRBJ2-3	TRBD2	-	TGTGCCAGCAGCTTAGCCAGCGGGGGCACAGATACGCAGTATTTT	CASSLASGGTDTQYF
TRBV7-2	TRBJ2-2	-	-	TGTGCCAGCAGCTTAGTCCAGGCACGCGAACACCGGGGAGCTGTTTTT	CASSLVQAREHRGAVF
TRBV2	TRBJ2-1	-	few	TGTGCCAGCAGAGAGCGGGCGTGGGGTTACAATGAGCAGTTCTTC	CASRERAWGYNEQFF
TRBV6-2/TRBV6-3	TRBJ1-2	-	-	TGTGCCAGCAGTGACGGGGGGTTCCAGTCCTATGGCTACACCTTC	CASSDGGFQSYGYTF
TRBV7-2	TRBJ2-4	-	-	TGTGCCAGCAACGGGGGTCGGGGAAACATTCAGTACTTC	CASNGGRGNIQYF
TRBV3-1/TRBV3-2	TRBJ2-5	-	-	TGTGCCAGCAGCCAAGTGACAGAAGAGACCCAGTACTTC	CASSQVTEETQYF
TRBV29-1	TRBJ2-7	-	few	TGCAGCGTTGTCGAGATTTACGAGCAGTACTTC	CSVVEIYEQYF
TRBV10-3	TRBJ1-2	TRBD1	-	TGTGCCATCAGTGAGTCGGGACAGGAAGGGTATGGCTACACCTTC	CAISESGQEGYGYTF
TRBV18	TRBJ2-3	TRBD1	once	TGTGCCAGCTCTCTCGGGACAGGGGATTTCACAGATACGCAGTATTTT	CASSLGTGDFTDTQYF
TRBV5-1	TRBJ1-2	-	-	TGCGCCAGCCCGACAGGAGCCTATGGCTACACCTTC	CASPTGAYGYTF
TRBV9	TRBJ2-5	TRBD1	few	TGTGCCAGCAGTGCAGGGGGCGGAGAGACCCAGTACTTC	CASSAGGGETQYF
TRBV6-6	TRBJ2-1	TRBD1	once	TGTGCCAGCACCCGGGACAGCTACAATGAGCAGTTCTTC	CASTRDSYNEQFF
TRBV19	TRBJ2-7	-	-	TGTGCCAGTAGCCTAAAATTCACAGCCTTGGTAGAGCAGTACTTC	CASSLKFTALVEQYF
TRBV6-1	TRBJ1-3	TRBD1	few	TGTGCCAGCAGTTGGGACAGGGCATCCGGAAACACCATATATTTT	CASSWDRASGNTIYF
TRBV30	TRBJ1-2	-	few	TGTGCCTGGGACGTGATGTCGGGGTATGGCTACACCTTC	CAWDVMSGYGYTF
TRBV5-6	TRBJ2-7	-	-	TGTGCCAGCAGCCGCCAGGGCCCGATGAGCTACGAGCAGTACTTC	CASSRQGPMSYEQYF
TRBV10-2	TRBJ1-6	-	-	TGCGCCAGCAGTGAGCACACGGGATACTATAATTCACCCCTCCACTTT	CASSEHTGYYNSPLHF
TRBV3-1/TRBV3-2	TRBJ2-1	TRBD2	-	TGTGCCAGCAGCCCCAGAGCGGGGGTCTCCTACAATGAGCAGTTCTTC	CASSPRAGVSYNEQFF
TRBV5-4	TRBJ2-2	-	-	TGTGCCAGCAGCTTGGGCAGGCTAGCCGACACCGGGGAGCTGTTTTTT	CASSLGRLADTGELFF
TRBV5-1	TRBJ1-1	-	-	TGCGCCAGCAGCGAGCAGGGGTCATGGAACACTGAAGCTTTCTTT	CASSEQGSWNTEAFF
TRBV19	TRBJ1-4	TRBD1	-	TGTGCCAGTAGTGGGGACAGGGGAATTGAAAAACTGTTTTTT	CASSGDRGIEKLFF
TRBV27	TRBJ2-1	-	medium-sized	TGTGCCAGCAGCACCGGGACTCCGGGCCCTCACTCATCCTACAATGAGCAGTTCTTC	CASSTGTPGPHSSYNEQFF
TRBV27	TRBJ1-6	-	-	TGTGCCAGCAGTTTATCGATAGCAACCCTCCACTTT	CASSLSIATLHF
TRBV5-4	TRBJ1-6	-	-	TGTGCCAGCAGCCCAGGACAGTATTCACCCCTCCACTTT	CASSPGQYSPLHF
TRBV5-1	TRBJ1-4	-	-	TGCGCCAGCAGCTTGGGCGGAGCTTTCAGCAATGAAAAACTGTTTTTT	CASSLGGAFSNEKLFF
TRBV14	TRBJ2-7	TRBD2	-	TGTGCCAGCAGCCAACTAGCGGGAGGGATTTTGTACGAGCAGTACTTC	CASSQLAGGILYEQYF
TRBV2	TRBJ1-1	-	-	TGTGCCAGCAGTGACGGGGGGGCGCACACTGAAGCTTTCTTT	CASSDGGAHTEAFF
TRBV27	TRBJ2-7	TRBD1	once	TGTGCCAGCAGCCAATACACCGGGACAGGGAGTAAGCAGTACTTC	CASSQYTGTGSKQYF
TRBV2	TRBJ2-1	TRBD2	-	TGTGCCAGCAGTGAAGAGGGAGGGATTGAGCAGTTCTTC	CASSEEGGIEQFF
TRBV3-1/TRBV3-2	TRBJ2-5	TRBD1	-	TGTGCCAGCAGCCAAGGGGGACAGGGACGAGAGACCCAGTACTTC	CASSQGGQGRETQYF
TRBV5-1	TRBJ2-1	-	once	TGCGCCAGCAGCTTGCTCCAGGGGTCGCACAATGAGCAGTTCTTC	CASSLLQGSHNEQFF
TRBV2	TRBJ2-7	TRBD2	few	TGTGCCAGCAGGGGTACTAGCGGGTCCTACGAGCAGTACTTC	CASRGTSGSYEQYF
TRBV10-1	TRBJ1-6	-	-	TGCGCCAGCAGTGAGTCGTGGAGGGCCGCGACCCTCCACTTT	CASSESWRAATLHF
TRBV27	TRBJ2-7	TRBD2	-	TGTGCCAGCATGATAGCGGGGGCCCCTAGGGAGCAGTACTTC	CASMIAGAPREQYF
TRBV6-5	TRBJ1-6	-	-	TGTGCCAGCAGTTACTTTATGGCAGGGGATTCACCCCTCCACTTT	CASSYFMAGDSPLHF
TRBV7-9	TRBJ2-2	-	once	TGTGCCAGCAGCTTAGCGAGGGTTACCGGGGAGCTGTTTTTT	CASSLARVTGELFF
TRBV6-4	TRBJ2-3	-	-	TGTGCCAGCAGTGCCACAGGTAGCACAGATACGCAGTATTTT	CASSATGSTDTQYF
TRBV19	TRBJ1-5	-	-	TGTGCCAGTAGTCCACAGGGTTCTGGGAGCAATCAGCCCCAGCATTTT	CASSPQGSGSNQPQHF
TRBV19	TRBJ1-1	-	-	TGTGCCAGTAGTATCGGGTGGGACACTGAAGCTTTCTTT	CASSIGWDTEAFF
TRBV18	TRBJ1-5	TRBD1	-	TGTGCCAGCTCCCCGGGTACAGGGGGACTTCAGCCCCAGCATTTT	CASSPGTGGLQPQHF
TRBV28	TRBJ1-5	TRBD1	-	TGTGCCAGCAGTCTCGGGACAGGCTTACCTAGCAATCAGCCCCAGCATTTT	CASSLGTGLPSNQPQHF
TRBV6-5	TRBJ2-3	TRBD2	-	TGTGCCAGCCAAAAGACTAGCGGGGTTTTAGATACGCAGTATTTT	CASQKTSGVLDTQYF
TRBV7-7	TRBJ2-7	TRBD2	-	TGTGCTAGCAGCCGACTAGCGGGAGCATCCTACGAGCAGTACTTC	CASSRLAGASYEQYF
TRBV6-4	TRBJ2-1	TRBD2	-	TGTGCCAGCAGGGCTAGCGGGGGGGCCTCCAATGAGCAGTTCTTC	CASRASGGASNEQFF
TRBV19	TRBJ2-7	TRBD2	-	TGTGCCAGTAGTATGACCGGGGGGTCGAACTACGAGCAGTACTTC	CASSMTGGSNYEQYF
TRBV7-8	TRBJ2-3	-	-	TGTGCCAGCAGCTTAGCGGGCCGGGGAACAGATACGCAGTATTTT	CASSLAGRGTDTQYF
TRBV7-7	TRBJ2-5	TRBD1	-	TGTGCCAGCAGCTTAGAGGGACAGGGTCCAGAGACCCAGTACTTC	CASSLEGQGPETQYF
TRBV6-2/TRBV6-3	TRBJ2-1	TRBD2	few	TGTGCCAGCAGTTACCCTTTTTGGACTAGCGGGAATTACAATGAGCAGTTCTTC	CASSYPFWTSGNYNEQFF
TRBV28	TRBJ1-1	-	-	TGTGCCAGCAGTCCGAGGGGAGGCAGAGGGGCTATGGAAGCTTTCTTT	CASSPRGGRGAMEAFF
TRBV10-2	TRBJ1-5	TRBD1	-	TGCGCCAGCAGTGAGTATTGGACAGGGAACAAGGGCAATCAGCCCCAGCATTTT	CASSEYWTGNKGNQPQHF
TRBV5-6	TRBJ1-2	TRBD1	-	TGTGCCAGCAGCCTTAACAGGGGACCCTATGGCTACACCTTC	CASSLNRGPYGYTF
TRBV11-3	TRBJ2-1	-	once	TGTGCCAGCAGCCTCGGTCTCAATGAGCAGTTCTTC	CASSLGLNEQFF
TRBV5-1	TRBJ2-3	TRBD2	-	TGCGCCAGCAGCCCCCGGGTAGCGGGAGGAACAGATACGCAGTATTTT	CASSPRVAGGTDTQYF
TRBV2	TRBJ2-3	TRBD2	-	TGTGCCAGCAGAACCCCCCGCGGGGGTACCACAGATACGCAGTATTTT	CASRTPRGGTTDTQYF